The 15 T cell receptor beta chains below were found in one sample sequenced in a study of blood T cell repertoires in COVID-19. Generated by immunoSEQ multiplex PCR, the TCRdb table keeps only in-frame clones and is missing some. The sample records some 250,000 clones, around 80% being singletons. The sequencing sample was made of peripheral blood. All receptors come from a man between 35 and 55 years old with acute or convalescent COVID-19.

The J gene is TRBJ1-2, the V gene TRBV30, with 7 positions matching TRBD1. The CDR3 is made up of 14 amino acids. Germline CDR1 reads GTSNPN; CDR2 reads SVGIG (reference sequence). The CDR3 loop reads CAMQVGDRVNGYTF. The CDR3 DNA reads as TGTGCTATGCAAGTGGGCGACAGGGTCAATGGCTACACCTTC.

The CDR3, as DNA: TGTGCCAGCAGCCCGAGGACAGGGGTAAATTCACCCCTCCACTTT. This gives the protein CASSPRTGVNSPLHF. The chain joins TRBV5-6 to TRBJ1-6; the match to TRBD1 covers 9 bases. The CDR3 has 15 residues. V gave up 4 bases and J gave up 7 bases; unmatched junction bases: 6. In germline, CDR1 is SGHDT, CDR2 YYEEEE. Using reference TRBV5-6 and TRBJ1-6 for the parts outside the CDR3, the full variable domain is DAGVTQSPTHLIKTRGQQVTLRCSPKSGHDTVSWYQQALGQGPQFIFQYYEEEERQRGNFPDRFSGHQFPNYSSELNVNALLLGDSALYLCASSPRTGVNSPLHFGNGTRLTVT.

The chain is built from TRBV7-2 and TRBJ2-5, with D maybe TRBD2 (6 bases). V shed 1 base and J shed 1 base, with 16 bases lying between them. This CDR3 has 17 amino acids. Germline V CDR1 and CDR2: SGHTA, FQGNSA. The CDR3 DNA reads TGTGCCAGCAGCTTAGGATATGGGGGGAACCTCCAAGAGACCCAGTACTTC. Its protein is CASSLGYGGNLQETQYF.

The rearrangement links TRBV2 to TRBJ1-2; 7 bases fit TRBD1. The CDR3 loop spans 15 amino acids. Trimming cost V 5 bases and J 3 bases; bases outside gene matches: 9. The germline gives CDR1 SNHLY, CDR2 FYNNEI. The CDR3 DNA is TGTGCCAGCAGTCTACTCGGGACAGCTTACTATGGCTACACCTTC. As protein: CASSLLGTAYYGYTF.

V is TRBV3-1 (or the pseudogene TRBV3-2) and J is TRBJ2-7; D is possibly TRBD2 (6 bases). CDR1 and CDR2 from the germline V gene are LGHDT and YNNKEL (reference sequence). Trimming shortened V by 1 base and J by 0 bases, and 16 bases separated the two germline ends. This CDR3 spans 17 amino acids. The CDR3 DNA reads as TGTGCCAGCAGCCAAGGGGGGGTGGGCCTGAGCTCCTACGAGCAGTACTTC. It yields the protein CASSQGGVGLSSYEQYF.

The chain combines TRBV11-3 with TRBJ2-3, with TRBD2 identical over 9 bases. Germline values: CDR1 SGHNT, CDR2 YENEEA. V gave up 2 bases and J gave up 7 bases; unmatched junction bases: 10. The CDR3 has 16 residues. The chain's CDR3 is CASSLTTSGGGNTQYF. The CDR3, as DNA: TGTGCCAGCAGCTTAACGACTAGCGGAGGAGGGAATACGCAGTATTTT.

This sequence joins TRBV7-9 and TRBJ2-1; D is possibly TRBD1 (5 bases). The CDR3 length is 15 residues. V lost 0 bases and J lost 5, with 11 bases in between. Germline V gene lookup returns CDR1 SEHNR and CDR2 FQNEAQ (reference sequence). The CDR3, as DNA: TGTGCCAGCAGCTTAGCCTTACAGGAAGACAATGAGCAGTTCTTC. Its translation is CASSLALQEDNEQFF.

The chain has TRBV7-2 and TRBJ1-4; 8 bases line up with TRBD1. CDR3 length: 15 residues. In germline, CDR1 is SGHTA, CDR2 FQGNSA. The V and J ends lost 5 bases and 7 bases, in that order; junction bases with no gene match: 9. The CDR3 nucleotides are TGTGCCAGCAGCCCAAGGACAGGGTTAGGTGAAAAACTGTTTTTT. Its protein is CASSPRTGLGEKLFF.

This chain connects TRBV28 to TRBJ2-7, with D hard to call. CDR3 length: 14 residues. Trimming took off 2 bases at V and 4 bases at J, with 12 bases between the two ends. Per the germline V gene, CDR1 is MDHEN and CDR2 is SYDVKM. The DNA for the CDR3 is TGTGCCAGCAGTTTAGATGAGGAAGTTTACGAGCAGTACTTC. Translation: CASSLDEEVYEQYF.

As regards this clone: This sample also contains other DNA sequences that code for the same CDR3. The chain joins TRBV11-2 to TRBJ1-5; D not certain. V gave up 1 base and J gave up 0 bases, with 4 bases separating them. The CDR3 loop spans 14 amino acids. CDR1 is SGHAT, CDR2 FQNNGV, per germline. The CDR3 loop is CASSLAGSNQPQHF. CDR3 bases: TGTGCCAGCAGCTTAGCAGGTAGCAATCAGCCCCAGCATTTT.

This chain connects TRBV2 to TRBJ1-1; D is undetermined. The CDR3 is 13 amino acids. Trimming took 5 bases from V and 1 from J, leaving 8 bases between them. From germline, CDR1 is SNHLY and CDR2 FYNNEI. CDR3 amino acids: CASSHEENTEAFF. The CDR3 DNA reads TGTGCCAGCAGTCATGAGGAGAACACTGAAGCTTTCTTT.

V gene TRBV5-1 combines with J gene TRBJ1-2; 8 nucleotides agree with TRBD1. The CDR3 contains 12 residues. Trimming removed 4 bases from V and 6 bases from J; junction bases left unmatched: 2. The germline CDR1 and CDR2 sequences are SGHRS and YFSETQ. The CDR3 sequence is CASSQTGDGYTF. DNA for the CDR3: TGCGCCAGCAGCCAGACAGGGGATGGCTACACCTTC.

V usage is TRBV7-9 and J usage is TRBJ2-2; perhaps TRBD2 as D (6 bases). Trimming cost V 8 bases and J 0 bases, with 13 bases left between them. Germline V gene lookup returns CDR1 SEHNR and CDR2 FQNEAQ (reference sequence). There are 15 residues in the CDR3. Written as DNA, the CDR3 is TGTGCCAGCCCCTCTTGGGGGGCGAACACCGGGGAGCTGTTTTTT. Residues: CASPSWGANTGELFF. The entire variable domain, with the rest obtained from reference TRBV7-9 and TRBJ2-2, is as follows: DTGVSQNPRHKITKRGQNVTFRCDPISEHNRLYWYRQTLGQGPEFLTYFQNEAQLEKSRLLSDRFSAERPKGSFSTLEIQRTEQGDSAMYLCASPSWGANTGELFFGEGSRLTVL.

The sample holds one count of this clone. V usage is TRBV19 and J usage is TRBJ1-1, with TRBD1 identical over 9 bases. V lost 5 bases to trimming and J lost 2 bases; unmatched junction nucleotides: 6. This CDR3 has 15 amino acids. Germline values: CDR1 LNHDA, CDR2 SQIVND (reference sequence). The CDR3: CASSYYRGQNTEAFF. DNA of the CDR3: TGTGCCAGTAGTTACTACAGGGGGCAAAACACTGAAGCTTTCTTT.

This clone was seen a handful of times. V gene TRBV5-1 combines with J gene TRBJ1-1; D possibly corresponds to TRBD1 (5 bases). Trimming removed 7 bases from V and 7 bases from J, with 17 bases in between. CDR3 length: 13 amino acids. Germline CDR1 and CDR2: SGHRS and YFSETQ. The CDR3 DNA sequence: TGCGCCAGCTCCGGTTCGGGGGGAGTTGAAGCTTTCTTT. The encoded protein is CASSGSGGVEAFF.